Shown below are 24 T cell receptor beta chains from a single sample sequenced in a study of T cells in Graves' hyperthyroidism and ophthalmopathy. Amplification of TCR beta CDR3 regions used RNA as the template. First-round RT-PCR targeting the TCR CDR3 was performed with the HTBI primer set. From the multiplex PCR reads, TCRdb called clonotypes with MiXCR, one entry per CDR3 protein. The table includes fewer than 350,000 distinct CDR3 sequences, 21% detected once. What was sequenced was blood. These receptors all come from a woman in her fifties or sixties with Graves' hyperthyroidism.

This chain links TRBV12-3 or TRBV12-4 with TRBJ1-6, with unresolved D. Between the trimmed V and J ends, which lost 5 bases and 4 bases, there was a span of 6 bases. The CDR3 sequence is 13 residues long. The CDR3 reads CASSVHYNSPLHF. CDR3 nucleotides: TGTGCCAGCAGTGTCCATTATAATTCACCCCTCCACTTT.

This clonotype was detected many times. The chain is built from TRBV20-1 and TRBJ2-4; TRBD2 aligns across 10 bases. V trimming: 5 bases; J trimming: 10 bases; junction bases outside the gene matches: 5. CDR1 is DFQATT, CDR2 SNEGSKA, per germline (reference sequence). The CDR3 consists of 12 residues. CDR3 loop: CSAFGLAAIQYF. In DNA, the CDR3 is TGCAGTGCTTTCGGACTAGCGGCGATTCAGTACTTC.

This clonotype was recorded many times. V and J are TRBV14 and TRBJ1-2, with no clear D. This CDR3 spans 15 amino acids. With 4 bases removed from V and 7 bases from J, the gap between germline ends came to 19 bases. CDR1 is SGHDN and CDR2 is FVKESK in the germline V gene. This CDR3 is CASSLQDVGVFGYTF. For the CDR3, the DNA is TGTGCCAGCAGCCTCCAGGACGTCGGTGTTTTTGGCTACACCTTC.

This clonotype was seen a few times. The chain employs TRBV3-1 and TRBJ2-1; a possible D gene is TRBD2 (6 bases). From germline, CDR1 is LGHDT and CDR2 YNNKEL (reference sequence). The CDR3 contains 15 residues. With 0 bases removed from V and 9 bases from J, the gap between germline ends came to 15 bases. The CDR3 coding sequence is TGTGCCAGCAGCCAAGATTCCTCGGGACTTTTTGAGCAGTTCTTC. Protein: CASSQDSSGLFEQFF.

CDR3 nucleotides: TGTGCCAGCATTGGGCAGGCGGACACCGGGGAGCTGTTTTTT. Its translation: CASIGQADTGELFF. This sequence joins TRBV28 and TRBJ2-2; no clear D. Germline V CDR1 and CDR2: MDHEN, SYDVKM. The V and J ends lost 7 bases and 3 bases respectively, with 12 bases between them. The CDR3 spans 14 residues.

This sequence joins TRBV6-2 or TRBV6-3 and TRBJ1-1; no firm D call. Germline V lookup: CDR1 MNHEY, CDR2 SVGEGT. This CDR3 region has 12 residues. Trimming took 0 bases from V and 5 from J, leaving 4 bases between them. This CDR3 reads CASSYSWTEAFF. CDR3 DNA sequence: TGTGCCAGCAGTTACTCATGGACTGAAGCTTTCTTT.

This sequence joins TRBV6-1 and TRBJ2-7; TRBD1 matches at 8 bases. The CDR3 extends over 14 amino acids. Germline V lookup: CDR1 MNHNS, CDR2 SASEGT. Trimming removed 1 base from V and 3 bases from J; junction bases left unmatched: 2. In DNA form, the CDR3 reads TGTGCCAGCAGTGAAGGGACAGGGCTCTACGAGCAGTACTTC. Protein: CASSEGTGLYEQYF.

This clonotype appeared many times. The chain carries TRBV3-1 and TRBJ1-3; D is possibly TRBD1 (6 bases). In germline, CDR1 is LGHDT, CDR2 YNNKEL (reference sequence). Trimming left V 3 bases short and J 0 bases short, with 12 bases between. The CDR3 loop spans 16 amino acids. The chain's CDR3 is CASSQATGFSGNTIYF. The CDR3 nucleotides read TGTGCCAGCAGCCAGGCGACAGGTTTCTCTGGAAACACCATATATTTT. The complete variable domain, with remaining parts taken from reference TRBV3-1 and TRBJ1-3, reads DTAVSQTPKYLVTQMGNDKSIKCEQNLGHDTMYWYKQDSKKFLKIMFSYNNKELIINETVPNRFSPKSPDKAHLNLHINSLELGDSAVYFCASSQATGFSGNTIYFGEGSWLTVV.

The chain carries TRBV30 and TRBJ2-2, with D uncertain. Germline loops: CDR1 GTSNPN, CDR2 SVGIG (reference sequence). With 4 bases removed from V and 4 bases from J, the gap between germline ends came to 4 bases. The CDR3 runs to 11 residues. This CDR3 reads CAWKATGELFF. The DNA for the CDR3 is TGTGCCTGGAAAGCCACCGGGGAGCTGTTTTTT.

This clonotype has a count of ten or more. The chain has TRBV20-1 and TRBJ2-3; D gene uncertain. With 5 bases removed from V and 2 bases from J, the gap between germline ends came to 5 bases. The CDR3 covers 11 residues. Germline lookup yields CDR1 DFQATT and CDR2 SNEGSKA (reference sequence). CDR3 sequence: CSAVSTDTQYF. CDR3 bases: TGCAGTGCTGTCTCCACAGATACGCAGTATTTT.

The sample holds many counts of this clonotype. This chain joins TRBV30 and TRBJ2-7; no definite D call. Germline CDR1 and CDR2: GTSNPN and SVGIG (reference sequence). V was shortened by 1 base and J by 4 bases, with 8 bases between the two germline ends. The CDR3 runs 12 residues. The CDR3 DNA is TGTGCCTGGAGTGGTACCCTATACGAGCAGTACTTC. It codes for CAWSGTLYEQYF.

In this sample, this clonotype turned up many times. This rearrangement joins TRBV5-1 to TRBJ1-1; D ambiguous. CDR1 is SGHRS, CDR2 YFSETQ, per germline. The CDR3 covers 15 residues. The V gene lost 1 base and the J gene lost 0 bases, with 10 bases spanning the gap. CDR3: CASSLSEGLNTEAFF. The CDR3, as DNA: TGCGCCAGCAGCTTGTCTGAGGGTTTGAACACTGAAGCTTTCTTT. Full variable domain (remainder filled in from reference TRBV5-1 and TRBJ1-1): KAGVTQTPRYLIKTRGQQVTLSCSPISGHRSVSWYQQTPGQGLQFLFEYFSETQRNKGNFPGRFSGRQFSNSRSEMNVSTLELGDSALYLCASSLSEGLNTEAFFGQGTRLTVV.

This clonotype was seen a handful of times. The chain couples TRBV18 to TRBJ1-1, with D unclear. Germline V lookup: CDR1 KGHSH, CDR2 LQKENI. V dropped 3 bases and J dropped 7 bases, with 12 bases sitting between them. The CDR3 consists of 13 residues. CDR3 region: CASSPTSDREAFF. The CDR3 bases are TGTGCCAGCTCACCCACCAGCGACCGTGAAGCTTTCTTT.

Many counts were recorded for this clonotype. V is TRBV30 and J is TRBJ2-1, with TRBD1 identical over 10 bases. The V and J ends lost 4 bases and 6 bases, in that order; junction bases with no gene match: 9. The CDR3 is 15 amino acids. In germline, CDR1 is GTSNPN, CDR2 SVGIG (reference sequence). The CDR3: CAWTVGGTGVNEQFF. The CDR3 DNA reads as TGTGCCTGGACCGTTGGTGGGACAGGGGTCAATGAGCAGTTCTTC.

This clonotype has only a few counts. The CDR3 protein is CASSLSQGIRAFF. As DNA, the CDR3 is TGTGCCAGCAGCCTCTCACAAGGAATCCGAGCTTTCTTT. This sequence joins TRBV6-5 and TRBJ1-1; the D is unclear. V lost 6 bases to trimming and J lost 10 bases, with 18 bases between them. CDR1 is MNHEY, CDR2 SVGAGI, per germline. The CDR3 spans 13 residues.

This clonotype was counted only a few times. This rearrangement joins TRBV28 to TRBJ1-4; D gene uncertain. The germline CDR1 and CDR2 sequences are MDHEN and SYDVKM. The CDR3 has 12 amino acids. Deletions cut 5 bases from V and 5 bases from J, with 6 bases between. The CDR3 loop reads CASSIRNEKLFF. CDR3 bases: TGTGCCAGCAGTATAAGGAATGAAAAACTGTTTTTT.

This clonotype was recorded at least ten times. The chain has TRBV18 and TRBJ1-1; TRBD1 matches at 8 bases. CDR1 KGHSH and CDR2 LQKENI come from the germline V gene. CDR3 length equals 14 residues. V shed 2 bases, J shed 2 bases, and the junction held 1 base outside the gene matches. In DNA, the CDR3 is TGTGCCAGCTCACCAGACAGGGGAAACACTGAAGCTTTCTTT. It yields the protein CASSPDRGNTEAFF.

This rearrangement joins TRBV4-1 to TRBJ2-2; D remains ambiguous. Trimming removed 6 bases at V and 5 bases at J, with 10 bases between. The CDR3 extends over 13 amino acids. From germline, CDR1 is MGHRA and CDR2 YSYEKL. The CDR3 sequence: CASRPVRTGELFF. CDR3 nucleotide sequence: TGCGCCAGCAGGCCGGTGAGGACCGGGGAGCTGTTTTTT.

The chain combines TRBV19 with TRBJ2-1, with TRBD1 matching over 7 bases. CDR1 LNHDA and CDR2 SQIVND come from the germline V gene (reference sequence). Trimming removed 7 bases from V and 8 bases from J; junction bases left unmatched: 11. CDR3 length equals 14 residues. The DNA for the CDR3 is TGTGCCAGTAAAAGACAGGGTATTCGGGATGAGCAGTTCTTC. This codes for CASKRQGIRDEQFF.

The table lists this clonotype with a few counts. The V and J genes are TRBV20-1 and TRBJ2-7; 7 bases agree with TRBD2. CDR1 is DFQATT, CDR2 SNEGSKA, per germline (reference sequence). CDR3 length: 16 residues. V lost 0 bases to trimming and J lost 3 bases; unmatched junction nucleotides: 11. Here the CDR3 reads CSARDPGSGFNYEQYF. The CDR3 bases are TGCAGTGCTAGAGATCCGGGTAGCGGGTTTAACTACGAGCAGTACTTC.

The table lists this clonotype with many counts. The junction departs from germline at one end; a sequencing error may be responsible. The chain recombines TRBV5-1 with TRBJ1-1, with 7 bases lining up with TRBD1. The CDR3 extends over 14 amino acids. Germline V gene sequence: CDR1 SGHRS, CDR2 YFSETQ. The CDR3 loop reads CASSLGQVNTEAFF. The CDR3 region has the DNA TGTGCCAGCTCACTTGGACAGGTGAACACTGAAGCTTTCTTT.

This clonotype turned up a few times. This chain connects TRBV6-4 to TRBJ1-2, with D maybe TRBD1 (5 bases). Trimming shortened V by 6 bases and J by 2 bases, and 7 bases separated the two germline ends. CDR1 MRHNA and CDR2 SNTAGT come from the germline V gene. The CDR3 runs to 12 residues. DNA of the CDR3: TGTGCCAGCAGGGACATAAACTATGGCTACACCTTC. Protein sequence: CASRDINYGYTF.

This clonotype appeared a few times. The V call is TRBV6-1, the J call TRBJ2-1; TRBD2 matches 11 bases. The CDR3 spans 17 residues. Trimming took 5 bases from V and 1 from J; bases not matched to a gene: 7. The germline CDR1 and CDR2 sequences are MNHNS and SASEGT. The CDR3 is CASSYISGRASYNEQFF. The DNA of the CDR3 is TGTGCCAGCAGTTATATTAGCGGGAGGGCATCCTACAATGAGCAGTTCTTC.

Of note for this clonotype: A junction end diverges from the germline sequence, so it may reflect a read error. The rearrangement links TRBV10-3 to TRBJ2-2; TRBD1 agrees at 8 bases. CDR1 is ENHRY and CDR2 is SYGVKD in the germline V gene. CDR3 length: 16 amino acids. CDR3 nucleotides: TGTGCCATCAGTGAGTCTAGGACAGGGAGAACCGGGGAGCTGTGTTTT. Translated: CAISESRTGRTGELCF.